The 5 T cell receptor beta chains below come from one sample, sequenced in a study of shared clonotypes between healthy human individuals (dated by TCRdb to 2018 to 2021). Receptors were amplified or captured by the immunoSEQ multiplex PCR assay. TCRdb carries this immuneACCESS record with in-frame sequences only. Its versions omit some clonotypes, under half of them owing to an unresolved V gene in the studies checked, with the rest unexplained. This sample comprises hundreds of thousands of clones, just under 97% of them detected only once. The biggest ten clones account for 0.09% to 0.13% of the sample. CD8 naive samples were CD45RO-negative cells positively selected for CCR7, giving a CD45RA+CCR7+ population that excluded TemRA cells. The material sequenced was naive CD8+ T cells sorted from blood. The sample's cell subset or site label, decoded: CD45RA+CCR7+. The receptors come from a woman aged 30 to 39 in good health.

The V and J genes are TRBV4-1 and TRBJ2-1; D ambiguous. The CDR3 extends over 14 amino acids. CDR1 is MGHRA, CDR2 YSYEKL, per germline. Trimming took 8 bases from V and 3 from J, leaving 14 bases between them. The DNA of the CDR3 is TGCGCCAGCTCGAGCCTCTCGATCTACAATGAGCAGTTCTTC. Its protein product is CASSSLSIYNEQFF.

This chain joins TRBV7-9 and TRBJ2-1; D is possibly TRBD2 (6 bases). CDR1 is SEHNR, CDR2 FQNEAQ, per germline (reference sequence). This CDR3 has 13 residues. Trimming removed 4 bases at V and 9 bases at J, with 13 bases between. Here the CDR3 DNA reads TGTGCCAGCAGCTCAGGGACTGCTGGTGAGCAGTTCTTC. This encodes CASSSGTAGEQFF.

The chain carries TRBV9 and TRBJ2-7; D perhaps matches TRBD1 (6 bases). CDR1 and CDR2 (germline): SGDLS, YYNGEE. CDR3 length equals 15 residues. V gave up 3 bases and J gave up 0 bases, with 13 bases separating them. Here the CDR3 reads CASSADSLSSYEQYF. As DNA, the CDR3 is TGTGCCAGCAGCGCGGACAGCTTGAGCTCCTACGAGCAGTACTTC. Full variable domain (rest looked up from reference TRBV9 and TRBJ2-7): DSGVTQTPKHLITATGQRVTLRCSPRSGDLSVYWYQQSLDQGLQFLIQYYNGEERAKGNILERFSAQQFPDLHSELNLSSLELGDSALYFCASSADSLSSYEQYFGPGTRLTVT.

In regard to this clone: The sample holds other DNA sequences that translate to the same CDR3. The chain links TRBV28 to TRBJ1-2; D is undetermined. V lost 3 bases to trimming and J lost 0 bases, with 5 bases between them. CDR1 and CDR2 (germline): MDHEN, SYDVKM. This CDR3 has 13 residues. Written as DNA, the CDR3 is TGTGCCAGCAGTTTCAGAGCTAACTATGGCTACACCTTC. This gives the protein CASSFRANYGYTF.

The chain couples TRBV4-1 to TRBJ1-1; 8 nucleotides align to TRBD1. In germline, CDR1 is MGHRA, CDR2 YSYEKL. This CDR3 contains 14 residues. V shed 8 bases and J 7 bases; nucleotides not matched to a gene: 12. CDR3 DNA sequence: TGCGCCAGCCACAAAGGACAGGGAGTTAATGAAGCTTTCTTT. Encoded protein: CASHKGQGVNEAFF.